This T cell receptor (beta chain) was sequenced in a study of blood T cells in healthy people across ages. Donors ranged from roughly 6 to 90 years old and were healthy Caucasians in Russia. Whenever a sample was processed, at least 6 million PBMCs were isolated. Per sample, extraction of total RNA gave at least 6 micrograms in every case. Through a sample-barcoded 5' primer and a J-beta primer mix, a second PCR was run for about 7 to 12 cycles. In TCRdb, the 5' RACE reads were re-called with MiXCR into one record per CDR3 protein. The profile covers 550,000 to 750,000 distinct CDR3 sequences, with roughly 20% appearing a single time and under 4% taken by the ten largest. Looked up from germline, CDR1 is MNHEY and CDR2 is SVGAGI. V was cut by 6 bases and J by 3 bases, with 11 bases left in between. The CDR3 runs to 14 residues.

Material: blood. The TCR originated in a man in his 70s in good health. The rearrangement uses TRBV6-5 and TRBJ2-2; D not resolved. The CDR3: CASRMEWDTGELFF. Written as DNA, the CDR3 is TGTGCCAGCAGGATGGAGTGGGACACCGGGGAGCTGTTTTTT.